This T cell receptor (beta chain) originates from a study of blood T cell repertoires in COVID-19. This clone has only a few counts. The CDR3 totals 16 residues. Trimming cost V 3 bases and J 5 bases; bases outside gene matches: 6. Germline CDR1 is KGHDR and CDR2 is SFDVKD. This table comes from immunoSEQ multiplex PCR, and its TCRdb copy is limited to in-frame clones, with some not included. The data hold roughly 82,000 clones, with 83% observed a single time. This clonotype was obtained from a woman in her sixties with acute or convalescent COVID-19. Sequences were obtained from peripheral blood. J is TRBJ1-5 and V is TRBV24-1; 10 bases match TRBD1. The CDR3 loop is CATSDRDRGSDQPQHF. The CDR3 DNA sequence: TGTGCCACCAGTGATCGGGACAGGGGTTCGGATCAGCCCCAGCATTTT.